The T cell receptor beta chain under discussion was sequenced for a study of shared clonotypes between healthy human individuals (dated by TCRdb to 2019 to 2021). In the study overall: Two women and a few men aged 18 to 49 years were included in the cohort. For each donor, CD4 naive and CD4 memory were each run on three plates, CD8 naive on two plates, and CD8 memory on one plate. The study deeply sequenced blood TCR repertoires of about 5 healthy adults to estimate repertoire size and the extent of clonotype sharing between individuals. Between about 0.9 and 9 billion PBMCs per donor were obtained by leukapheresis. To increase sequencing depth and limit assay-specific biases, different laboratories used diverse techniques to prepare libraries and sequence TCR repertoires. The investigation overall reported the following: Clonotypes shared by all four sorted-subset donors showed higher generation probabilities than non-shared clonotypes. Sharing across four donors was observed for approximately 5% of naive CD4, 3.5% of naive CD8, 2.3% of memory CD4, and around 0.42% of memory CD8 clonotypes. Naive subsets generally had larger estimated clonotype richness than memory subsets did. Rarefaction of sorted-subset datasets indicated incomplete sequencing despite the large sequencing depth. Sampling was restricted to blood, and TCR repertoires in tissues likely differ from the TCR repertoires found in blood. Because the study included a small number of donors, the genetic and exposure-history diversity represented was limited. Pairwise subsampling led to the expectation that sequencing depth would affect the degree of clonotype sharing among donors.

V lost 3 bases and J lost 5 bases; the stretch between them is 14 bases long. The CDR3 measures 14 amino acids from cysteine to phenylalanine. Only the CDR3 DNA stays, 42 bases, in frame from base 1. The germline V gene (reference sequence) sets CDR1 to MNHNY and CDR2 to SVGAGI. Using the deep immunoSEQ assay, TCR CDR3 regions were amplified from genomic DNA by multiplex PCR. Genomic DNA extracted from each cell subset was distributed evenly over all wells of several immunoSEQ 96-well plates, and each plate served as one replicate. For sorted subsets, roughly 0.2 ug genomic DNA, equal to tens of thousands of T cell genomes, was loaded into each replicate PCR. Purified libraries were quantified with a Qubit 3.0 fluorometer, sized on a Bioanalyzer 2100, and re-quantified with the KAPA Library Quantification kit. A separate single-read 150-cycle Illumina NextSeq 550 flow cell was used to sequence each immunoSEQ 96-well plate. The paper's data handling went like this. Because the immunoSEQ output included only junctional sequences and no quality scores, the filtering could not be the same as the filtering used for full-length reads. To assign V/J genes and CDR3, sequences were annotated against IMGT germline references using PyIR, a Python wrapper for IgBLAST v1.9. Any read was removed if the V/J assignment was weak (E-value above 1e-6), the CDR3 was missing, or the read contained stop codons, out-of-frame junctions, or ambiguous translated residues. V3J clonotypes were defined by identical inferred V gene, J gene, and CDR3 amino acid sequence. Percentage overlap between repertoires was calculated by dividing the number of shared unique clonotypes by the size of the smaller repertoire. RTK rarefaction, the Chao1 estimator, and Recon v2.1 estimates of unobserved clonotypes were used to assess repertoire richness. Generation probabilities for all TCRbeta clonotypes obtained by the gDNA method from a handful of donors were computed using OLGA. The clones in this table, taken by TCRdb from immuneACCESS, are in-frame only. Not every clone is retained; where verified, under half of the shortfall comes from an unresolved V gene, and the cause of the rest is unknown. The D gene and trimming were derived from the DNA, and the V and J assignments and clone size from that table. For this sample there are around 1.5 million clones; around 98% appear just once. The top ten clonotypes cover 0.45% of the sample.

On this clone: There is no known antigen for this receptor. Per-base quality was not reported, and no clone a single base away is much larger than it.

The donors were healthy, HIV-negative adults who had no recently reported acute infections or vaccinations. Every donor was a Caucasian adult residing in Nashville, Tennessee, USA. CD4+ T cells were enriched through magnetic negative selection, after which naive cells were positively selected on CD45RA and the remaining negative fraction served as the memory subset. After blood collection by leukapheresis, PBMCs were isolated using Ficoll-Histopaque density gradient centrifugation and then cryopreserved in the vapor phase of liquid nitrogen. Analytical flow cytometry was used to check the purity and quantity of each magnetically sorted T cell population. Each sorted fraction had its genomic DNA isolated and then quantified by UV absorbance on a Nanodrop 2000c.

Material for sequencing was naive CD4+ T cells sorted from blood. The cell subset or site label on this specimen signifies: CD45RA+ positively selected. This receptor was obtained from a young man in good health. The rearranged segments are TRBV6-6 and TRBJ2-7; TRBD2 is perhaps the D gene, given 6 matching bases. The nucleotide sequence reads TGTGCCAGCAGTTATTCGGCGGGATCTCACGAGCAGTACTTC. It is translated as CASSYSAGSHEQYF.